This T cell receptor (beta chain) appears in the sequencing data of a study of neoadjuvant nivolumab and ipilimumab in lung cancer. Findings and caveats of the study: Only a small number of samples underwent TCR sequencing.

Worth noting for this clone: Its specificity is unknown.

Here immunoSEQ multiplex PCR was the method, and the copy in TCRdb shows in-frame clones only, minus some. The repertoire has some 31,000 clones, roughly 90% of them found once; the top ten carry 2.1%. The sample consisted of peripheral blood, taken after neoadjuvant nivolumab, alone or with ipilimumab, at or shortly before surgery. This receptor was identified in an adult with non-small cell lung cancer.

The chain's CDR3 is CATAGDRLNTEAFF. The CDR3 DNA follows: TGTGCCACCGCGGGGGACAGGTTGAACACTGAAGCTTTCTTT. This chain connects TRBV27 to TRBJ1-1; 8 nucleotides line up with TRBD1. The V gene end was trimmed by 10 bases and the J gene end by 0 bases; junction bases not matched to a gene: 7. Germline V gene lookup returns CDR1 MNHEY and CDR2 SMNVEV (reference sequence). CDR3 length equals 14 residues.